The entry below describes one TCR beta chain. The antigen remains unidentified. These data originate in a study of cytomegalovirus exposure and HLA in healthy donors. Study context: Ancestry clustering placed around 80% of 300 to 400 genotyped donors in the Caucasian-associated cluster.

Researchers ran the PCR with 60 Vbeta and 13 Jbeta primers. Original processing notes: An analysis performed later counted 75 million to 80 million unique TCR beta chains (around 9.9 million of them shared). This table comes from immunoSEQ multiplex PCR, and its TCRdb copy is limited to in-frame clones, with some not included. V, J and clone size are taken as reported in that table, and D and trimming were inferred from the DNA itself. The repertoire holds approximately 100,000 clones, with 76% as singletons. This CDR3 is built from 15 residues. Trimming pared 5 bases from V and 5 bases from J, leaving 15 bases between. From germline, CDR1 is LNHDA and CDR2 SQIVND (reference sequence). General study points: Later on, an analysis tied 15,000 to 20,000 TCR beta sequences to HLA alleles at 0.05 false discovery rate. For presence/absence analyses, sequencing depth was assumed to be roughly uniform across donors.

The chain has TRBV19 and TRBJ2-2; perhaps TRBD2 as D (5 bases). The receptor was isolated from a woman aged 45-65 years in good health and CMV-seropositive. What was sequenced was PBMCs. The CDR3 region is CASSERAGTTGELFF. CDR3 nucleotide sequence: TGTGCCAGTAGTGAGAGGGCCGGAACGACCGGGGAGCTGTTTTTT.